Listed here is a single TCR beta chain. Its antigen is unknown. Produced via immunoSEQ multiplex PCR; TCRdb's table is partial and in-frame only. The data hold more than 2 million clones, with approximately 96% observed a single time. The length of the CDR3 is 13 residues. Trimming removed 4 bases from V and 6 bases from J, with 12 bases in between. The germline CDR1 and CDR2 sequences are SGHRS and YFSETQ. The data derive from a study of shared clonotypes between healthy human individuals. Points from the study as a whole: The authors expected sequencing depth to affect clonotype sharing among donors. Sampling was confined to blood; repertoires within tissues likely differ. Non-shared clonotypes displayed generation probabilities falling below those of clonotypes present in all four donors.

The rearrangement joins TRBV5-1 to TRBJ2-3, with D uncertain. The source of this sequence is a man between 18 and 29 years old in good health. The sample was naive CD4+ T cells sorted from blood. As for subset: CD45RA+ positively selected. The DNA of the CDR3 is TGCGCCAGCAGCACCACCGAACTCGATACGCAGTATTTT. It specifies CASSTTELDTQYF.